This entry concerns a single T cell receptor beta chain. Only in-frame clones appear in the TCRdb table, and some are missing; sequencing was by immunoSEQ multiplex PCR. Among around 25,000 clones listed, about 88% were seen once. The entry originates in a study of T cell changes during pregnancy in multiple sclerosis. The CDR3 runs to 15 residues. Trimming removed 10 bases from V and 7 bases from J, with 20 bases in between. Germline CDR1 is SGHVS and CDR2 is FQNEAQ. The chain combines TRBV7-8 with TRBJ1-6, with D possibly being TRBD1 (5 bases). This TCR derives from a female donor with multiple sclerosis, enrolled in a pregnancy study. Sequenced material: CD8+ T cells from peripheral blood mononuclear cells, taken in the second trimester of pregnancy. The CDR3 region has the DNA TGTGCCATCCGAGCAGGGAATAGACCCAATTCACCCCTCCACTTT. Protein: CAIRAGNRPNSPLHF. The full variable domain, rest sourced from reference TRBV7-8 and TRBJ1-6, is GAGVSQSPRYKVAKRGQDVALRCDPISGHVSLFWYQQALGQGPEFLTYFQNEAQLDKSGLPSDRFFAERPEGSVSTLKIQRTQQEDSAVYLCAIRAGNRPNSPLHFGNGTRLTVT.